The clone carrying this TCR beta chain appeared a few times. Its specificity is not known. V lost 2 bases, J lost 6 bases, and 12 bases lay in between. Germline loops: CDR1 SGHRS, CDR2 YFSETQ. The CDR3 has 14 amino acids. After constant-region reverse-primer amplification, full-length variable regions underwent semi-nested PCR with Nested Universal Primer A. Via MiXCR, TCRdb re-called the 5' RACE reads, giving one row per CDR3 protein. The sample carries tens of thousands of distinct CDR3 sequences, 20% to 25% recorded once. Broader study findings: Tumor memory CD4+ T cell TCR gene usage clustered with blood and lymph node memory CD4+ cells and lymph node naive CD4+ cells. Whole repertoires were not studied in the larger cohort, only one V-J beta rearrangement. Tumor Tregs overlapped most with tumor, then blood, naive CD4+ cells.

The origin of this receptor is a female donor with breast cancer. The J gene is TRBJ2-1, the V gene TRBV5-1; D possibly matches TRBD1 or TRBD2 (5 bases each). The sequenced material came from memory CD4+ T cells sorted from a lymph node. Specified subset: memory CD4+ T cells, CD4+CD45RO+CD25-. The CDR3 nucleotides read TGCGCCAGCAGCTTAGGGGACCGAGTCAATGAGCAGTTCTTC. This translates into CASSLGDRVNEQFF.